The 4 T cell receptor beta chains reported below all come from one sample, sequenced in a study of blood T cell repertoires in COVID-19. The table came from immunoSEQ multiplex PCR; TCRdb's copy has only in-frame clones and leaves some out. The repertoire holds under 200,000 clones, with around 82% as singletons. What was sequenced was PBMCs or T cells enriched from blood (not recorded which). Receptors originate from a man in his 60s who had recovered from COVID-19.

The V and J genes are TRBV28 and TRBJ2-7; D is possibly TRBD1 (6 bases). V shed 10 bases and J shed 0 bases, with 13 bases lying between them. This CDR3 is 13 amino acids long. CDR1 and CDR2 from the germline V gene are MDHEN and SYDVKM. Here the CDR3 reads CAIADRYSYEQYF. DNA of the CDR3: TGTGCCATCGCCGACAGGTACTCCTACGAGCAGTACTTC.

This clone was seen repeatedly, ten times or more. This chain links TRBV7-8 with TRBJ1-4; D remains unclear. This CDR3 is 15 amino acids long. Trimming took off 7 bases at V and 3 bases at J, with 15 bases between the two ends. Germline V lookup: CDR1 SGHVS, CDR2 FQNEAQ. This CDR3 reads CASTIERGANEKLFF. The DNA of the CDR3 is TGTGCCAGCACCATCGAACGAGGAGCTAATGAAAAACTGTTTTTT.

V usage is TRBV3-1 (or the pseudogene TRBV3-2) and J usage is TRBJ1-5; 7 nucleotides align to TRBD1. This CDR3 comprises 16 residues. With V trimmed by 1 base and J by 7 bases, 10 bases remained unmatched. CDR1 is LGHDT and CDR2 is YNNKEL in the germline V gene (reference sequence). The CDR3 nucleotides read TGTGCCAGCAGCCAAGGGTTTTCGGCACAGGGGCAGCCCCAGCATTTT. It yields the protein CASSQGFSAQGQPQHF.

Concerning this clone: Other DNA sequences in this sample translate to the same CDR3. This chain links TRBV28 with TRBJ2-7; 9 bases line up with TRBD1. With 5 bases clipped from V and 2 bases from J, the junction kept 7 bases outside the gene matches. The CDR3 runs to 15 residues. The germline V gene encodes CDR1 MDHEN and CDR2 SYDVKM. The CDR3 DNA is TGTGCCAGCAGTCTCACCGGGACAGGGACCTACGAGCAGTACTTC. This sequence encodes CASSLTGTGTYEQYF.